Following are 20 T cell receptor beta chains from one sample sequenced in a study of T cells after yellow fever vaccination. TCRdb re-called the 5' RACE reads with MiXCR, one entry per CDR3 protein. The table lists a few hundred thousand distinct CDR3 sequences, about 3% of them singletons. The starting material was CD4+ T cells sorted from PBMCs, obtained 10 days after the yellow fever booster vaccination. Receptor source: a man younger than 35 who received the YFV17D yellow fever vaccine.

This clonotype showed up just a few times. The chain employs TRBV7-9 and TRBJ1-2; D unresolved. The V and J ends lost 2 bases and 2 bases respectively, with 12 bases between them. Germline values: CDR1 SEHNR, CDR2 FQNEAQ (reference sequence). The CDR3 covers 15 residues. CDR3 residues: CASSLKRTDNYGYTF. CDR3 nucleotides: TGTGCCAGCAGCTTAAAAAGGACGGACAACTATGGCTACACCTTC.

There are many counts of this clonotype. This chain joins TRBV5-1 and TRBJ2-3; D call uncertain. The CDR3 is 14 amino acids. Per germline, CDR1 SGHRS and CDR2 YFSETQ. V lost 2 bases and J lost 1, with 8 bases in between. CDR3 sequence reads: CASSFVTGTDTQYF. CDR3 in DNA: TGCGCCAGCAGCTTTGTTACCGGCACAGATACGCAGTATTTT. The whole variable domain, filled in from reference TRBV5-1 and TRBJ2-3, reads KAGVTQTPRYLIKTRGQQVTLSCSPISGHRSVSWYQQTPGQGLQFLFEYFSETQRNKGNFPGRFSGRQFSNSRSEMNVSTLELGDSALYLCASSFVTGTDTQYFGPGTRLTVL.

This clonotype was counted a few times. The chain is built from TRBV24-1 and TRBJ2-3, with 9 bases fitting TRBD2. The germline V gene has CDR1 KGHDR and CDR2 SFDVKD. The CDR3 runs 17 residues. The V gene end was trimmed by 1 base and the J gene end by 2 bases; junction bases not matched to a gene: 6. The CDR3 nucleotides are TGTGCCACCAGTGATTTTGGTAGCGGGGGAACCACAGATACGCAGTATTTT. It yields the protein CATSDFGSGGTTDTQYF.

This clonotype was seen repeatedly, ten times or more. This CDR3 reads CASRRTGTYEQYF. CDR3 sequence (DNA): TGTGCCAGCAGGAGGACAGGGACATACGAGCAGTACTTC. The chain couples TRBV6-2 or TRBV6-3 to TRBJ2-7; 8 positions match TRBD1. Trimming cost V 6 bases and J 4 bases; bases outside gene matches: 5. CDR1 and CDR2 (germline): MNHEY, SVGEGT. The CDR3 is 13 amino acids.

The gene calls are TRBV12-3 or TRBV12-4 and TRBJ1-5; unclear D gene. The CDR3 has 14 amino acids. Trimming removed 6 bases at V and 10 bases at J, with 19 bases between. The chain's CDR3 is CASSTGEGVQPQHF. In DNA form, the CDR3 reads TGTGCCAGCAGCACTGGAGAGGGAGTGCAACCCCAGCATTTT.

This clonotype has at least ten counts. This chain joins TRBV7-2 and TRBJ2-5; 10 bases map to TRBD1. V lost 5 bases and J lost 4; bases outside the gene matches: 10. The CDR3 has 16 residues. Germline V gene lookup returns CDR1 SGHTA and CDR2 FQGNSA. The CDR3 DNA reads as TGTGCCAGCAGCACCGCGCACGGGACAGGGGTAGAGACCCAGTACTTC. This sequence encodes CASSTAHGTGVETQYF.

This chain connects TRBV5-5 to TRBJ2-7; weak D call: TRBD2 (7 bases). Trimming stripped 2 bases from V and 0 bases from J, with 15 bases between. Germline assignment: CDR1 SGHKS and CDR2 YYEKEE (reference sequence). The CDR3 runs 16 residues. Here the CDR3 reads CASSFRGRGASYEQYF. The CDR3 nucleotides are TGTGCCAGCAGCTTCCGGGGACGGGGGGCCTCCTACGAGCAGTACTTC.

The table lists this clonotype with a few counts. The gene calls are TRBV7-3 and TRBJ2-7; no reliable D call. Trimming pared 5 bases from V and 0 bases from J, leaving 11 bases between. CDR3 length equals 14 residues. CDR1 is SGHTA and CDR2 is FQGTGA in the germline V gene. CDR3 coding DNA: TGTGCCAGCAGCCCGACCGTAGACTCCTACGAGCAGTACTTC. It yields the protein CASSPTVDSYEQYF.

This clonotype appeared many times. J is TRBJ2-5 and V is TRBV15; 7 bases fit TRBD2. J gave up 2 bases and V 2 bases, and 8 bases lay outside the gene matches. Germline lookup yields CDR1 LNHNV and CDR2 YYDKDF (reference sequence). There are 16 residues in the CDR3. CDR3 in amino acids: CATSRLPFGGQETQYF. Here the CDR3 DNA reads TGTGCCACCAGCAGACTACCCTTCGGGGGGCAAGAGACCCAGTACTTC.

This clonotype has just a few counts. This chain joins TRBV9 and TRBJ2-1; 9 bases are a match to TRBD2. Trimming cost V 0 bases and J 5 bases; bases outside gene matches: 3. Germline-derived CDR1 and CDR2 are SGDLS and YYNGEE. CDR3 length equals 15 residues. The DNA for the CDR3 is TGTGCCAGCAGCGTAGGCGGGGGGGCCAACAATGAGCAGTTCTTC. Translation gives CASSVGGGANNEQFF.

This clonotype was picked up a small number of times. This sequence joins TRBV20-1 and TRBJ2-3; 12 bases fit TRBD2. The ends lost 4 bases at V and 3 bases at J; junction bases unmatched: 5. The CDR3 sequence is 15 residues long. Germline CDR1 and CDR2: DFQATT and SNEGSKA (reference sequence). The CDR3 DNA follows: TGCAGTGCTACCAAGACTAGCGGGGGAACAGATACGCAGTATTTT. This encodes CSATKTSGGTDTQYF.

This clonotype was seen more than once but under ten times. V gene TRBV12-3 or TRBV12-4 combines with J gene TRBJ2-6, with TRBD1 identical over 10 bases. The length of the CDR3 is 20 residues. V shed 6 bases, J shed 0 bases, and the junction held 14 bases outside the gene matches. The CDR3 nucleotides read TGTGCCAGCAGACACCGGGACAGGGGACTCCAACGCTCTGGGGCCAACGTCCTGACTTTC. Residues: CASRHRDRGLQRSGANVLTF.

The table lists this clonotype with many counts. V usage is TRBV7-2 and J usage is TRBJ1-4, with a tentative D call TRBD1 (6 bases). Between the trimmed V and J ends, which lost 0 bases and 9 bases, there was a span of 14 bases. The CDR3 runs 15 residues. Germline loops: CDR1 SGHTA, CDR2 FQGNSA. The CDR3 loop reads CASSLARGHSQKLFF. For the CDR3, the DNA is TGTGCCAGCAGCTTAGCCCGGGGACATTCACAAAAACTGTTTTTT.

This clonotype was found many times. V is TRBV18 and J is TRBJ1-1; a weak D match, TRBD1 (5 bases). In germline, CDR1 is KGHSH, CDR2 LQKENI. The CDR3 contains 16 residues. The V end lost 3 bases, the J end lost 0 bases, and 14 bases lay between the germline ends. The CDR3 coding sequence is TGTGCCAGCTCACCCGTCACGGGGGACTTGAACACTGAAGCTTTCTTT. As protein: CASSPVTGDLNTEAFF.

Many counts were recorded for this clonotype. The chain combines TRBV7-2 with TRBJ1-5; D uncertain. Germline assignment: CDR1 SGHTA and CDR2 FQGNSA. The CDR3 has 16 amino acids. V was shortened by 5 bases and J by 0 bases, with 14 bases between the two germline ends. The CDR3 region has the DNA TGTGCCAGCAGCCGAGGCGGAACCTATAGCAATCAGCCCCAGCATTTT. Translation gives CASSRGGTYSNQPQHF.

This clonotype was observed at least ten times. The J gene is TRBJ2-7, the V gene TRBV2; D might be TRBD1 (6 bases). V was cut by 2 bases and J by 8 bases, with 16 bases left in between. Germline V gene lookup returns CDR1 SNHLY and CDR2 FYNNEI. The CDR3 loop spans 14 amino acids. In nucleotides, the CDR3 is TGTGCCAGCAGTGAATATGGACAGAAAGGAAAGCAGTACTTC. It yields the protein CASSEYGQKGKQYF. Drawing the rest from reference TRBV2 and TRBJ2-7, the complete variable domain is EPEVTQTPSHQVTQMGQEVILRCVPISNHLYFYWYRQILGQKVEFLVSFYNNEISEKSEIFDDQFSVERPDGSNFTLKIRSTKLEDSAMYFCASSEYGQKGKQYFGPGTRLTVT.

This clonotype was seen ten or more times. This rearrangement joins TRBV5-1 to TRBJ1-1; no firm D call. V lost 4 bases to trimming and J lost 1 base, with 8 bases between them. This CDR3 has 13 residues. Germline lookup yields CDR1 SGHRS and CDR2 YFSETQ. CDR3 in DNA: TGCGCCAGCAGCACGGACCCGAACACTGAAGCTTTCTTT. Amino acid sequence: CASSTDPNTEAFF.

This clonotype turned up a few times. The gene calls are TRBV6-5 and TRBJ2-2; 7 positions agree with TRBD2. After removal of 6 bases from V and 5 bases from J, the junction contained 9 bases not matched to a gene. Germline-derived CDR1 and CDR2 are MNHEY and SVGAGI. The CDR3 length is 15 residues. CDR3 nucleotide sequence: TGTGCCAGCAGCCGGCGGGGGTTGAGAACCGGGGAGCTGTTTTTT. Its protein product is CASSRRGLRTGELFF.

This clonotype was counted ten times or more. The chain recombines TRBV5-1 with TRBJ1-1; 7 positions agree with TRBD1. Germline CDR1 is SGHRS and CDR2 is YFSETQ. Trimming at V came to 4 bases and at J to 4 bases, leaving 7 bases not matched to a gene. The CDR3 runs 14 residues. The CDR3 is CASSAGQLTTEAFF. The CDR3 nucleotides read TGCGCCAGCAGCGCGGGACAGTTGACCACTGAAGCTTTCTTT.

The rearrangement links TRBV20-1 to TRBJ2-3, with a tentative D call TRBD2 (6 bases). CDR3 size: 12 residues. Germline V gives CDR1 DFQATT, CDR2 SNEGSKA (reference sequence). V was pared by 5 bases and J by 2 bases, with 8 bases between. The CDR3 region is CSAWDSTDTQYF. The DNA of the CDR3 is TGCAGTGCTTGGGACTCCACAGATACGCAGTATTTT.